These T cell receptor beta chains were read from a single sample in a study of blood T cell repertoires in COVID-19. Using immunoSEQ multiplex PCR, the repertoire was profiled, and TCRdb retains in-frame clones only, with some absent. The table lists about 180,000 clones, approximately 83% of them singletons. Input material: peripheral blood. Source of these receptors: a woman aged 40 to 50 with COVID-19, enrolled during active disease. Each CDR3 is given with its conserved first and last residue. Each record gives: clone size, V gene, D gene, J gene, CDR3 protein, CDR3 DNA. D genes are given only for firm matches. The size entry is marked missing in some rows and otherwise reads once, few, many or a size class.

clone_size: .; v_call: TRBV4-2; d_call: TRBD2; j_call: TRBJ2-7; cdr3_aa: CASSQEGGGYSYEQYF; cdr3_nt: TGTGCCAGCAGCCAAGAGGGGGGGGGTTACTCCTACGAGCAGTACTTC
clone_size: .; v_call: TRBV29-1; d_call: .; j_call: TRBJ2-2; cdr3_aa: CSVEDIRGSGELFF; cdr3_nt: TGCAGCGTTGAAGATATTCGAGGTTCCGGGGAGCTGTTTTTT
clone_size: once; v_call: TRBV7-3; d_call: .; j_call: TRBJ1-2; cdr3_aa: CASSPNQGGAYGYTF; cdr3_nt: TGTGCCAGCAGCCCAAACCAGGGAGGAGCATATGGCTACACCTTC
clone_size: .; v_call: TRBV6-8; d_call: TRBD2; j_call: TRBJ2-3; cdr3_aa: CASSGGGLTSTDTQYF; cdr3_nt: TGTGCCAGCAGTGGCGGGGGACTTACTAGCACAGATACGCAGTATTTT
clone_size: .; v_call: TRBV28; d_call: .; j_call: TRBJ1-1; cdr3_aa: CASSLGRKGWAFF; cdr3_nt: TGTGCCAGCAGTTTAGGTCGTAAGGGGTGGGCTTTCTTT
clone_size: .; v_call: TRBV9; d_call: .; j_call: TRBJ1-6; cdr3_aa: CASSVATPGPLHF; cdr3_nt: TGTGCCAGCAGCGTAGCCACCCCCGGTCCCCTCCACTTT
clone_size: .; v_call: TRBV7-2; d_call: .; j_call: TRBJ2-5; cdr3_aa: CASSFPGVAQYF; cdr3_nt: TGTGCCAGCAGCTTTCCGGGGGTGGCCCAGTACTTC
clone_size: .; v_call: TRBV9; d_call: TRBD2; j_call: TRBJ2-5; cdr3_aa: CASSGGTSGQETQYF; cdr3_nt: TGTGCCAGCAGCGGCGGGACTAGCGGGCAAGAGACCCAGTACTTC
clone_size: .; v_call: TRBV19; d_call: .; j_call: TRBJ1-1; cdr3_aa: CASSIDYDWKMRAFF; cdr3_nt: TGTGCCAGTAGTATAGACTACGACTGGAAAATGCGGGCTTTCTTT
clone_size: few; v_call: TRBV30; d_call: TRBD1; j_call: TRBJ1-4; cdr3_aa: CAWSVAAPTGVKYEKLFF; cdr3_nt: TGTGCCTGGAGTGTAGCCGCCCCGACAGGGGTAAAATATGAAAAACTGTTTTTT
clone_size: .; v_call: TRBV18; d_call: TRBD1; j_call: TRBJ1-2; cdr3_aa: CASSPLGGDSTF; cdr3_nt: TGTGCCAGCTCACCCCTCGGCGGGGACAGTACCTTC
clone_size: once; v_call: TRBV7-9; d_call: .; j_call: TRBJ1-5; cdr3_aa: CASSRDEESDQPQHF; cdr3_nt: TGTGCCAGCAGCCGGGATGAGGAGTCAGATCAGCCCCAGCATTTT
clone_size: .; v_call: TRBV11-3; d_call: TRBD2; j_call: TRBJ2-2; cdr3_aa: CASGSGTSSGGELFF; cdr3_nt: TGTGCCAGCGGGTCCGGGACTAGCTCGGGTGGGGAGCTGTTTTTT
clone_size: .; v_call: TRBV28; d_call: TRBD1; j_call: TRBJ1-3; cdr3_aa: CASSEQTGGNTIYF; cdr3_nt: TGTGCCAGCAGTGAGCAGACAGGGGGAAACACCATATATTTT
clone_size: .; v_call: TRBV27; d_call: .; j_call: TRBJ2-1; cdr3_aa: CASRGLTSYNEQFF; cdr3_nt: TGTGCCAGCAGGGGACTGACATCCTACAATGAGCAGTTCTTC
clone_size: .; v_call: TRBV10-3; d_call: TRBD1; j_call: TRBJ2-1; cdr3_aa: CAMRDRDNEQFF; cdr3_nt: TGTGCCATGAGGGACAGGGACAATGAGCAGTTCTTC
clone_size: many; v_call: TRBV2; d_call: .; j_call: TRBJ1-2; cdr3_aa: CASSAQGLRGYTF; cdr3_nt: TGTGCCAGCAGTGCGCAGGGATTGAGAGGCTACACCTTC
clone_size: .; v_call: TRBV2; d_call: TRBD2; j_call: TRBJ2-1; cdr3_aa: CASSGPLAAYNEQFF; cdr3_nt: TGTGCCAGCAGTGGACCCCTAGCGGCCTACAATGAGCAGTTCTTC
clone_size: .; v_call: TRBV12-3/TRBV12-4; d_call: TRBD2; j_call: TRBJ2-7; cdr3_aa: CASKRGGGDEQYF; cdr3_nt: TGTGCCAGCAAGCGGGGGGGCGGCGACGAGCAGTACTTC
clone_size: .; v_call: TRBV29-1; d_call: .; j_call: TRBJ1-5; cdr3_aa: CSVGGSNQPQHF; cdr3_nt: TGCAGCGTTGGAGGGAGTAATCAGCCCCAGCATTTT
clone_size: .; v_call: TRBV6-5; d_call: TRBD1; j_call: TRBJ1-1; cdr3_aa: CASSHRGENTEAFF; cdr3_nt: TGTGCCAGCAGCCACAGGGGCGAGAACACTGAAGCTTTCTTT
clone_size: .; v_call: TRBV9; d_call: .; j_call: TRBJ1-1; cdr3_aa: CASSVGGQNTEAFF; cdr3_nt: TGTGCCAGCAGCGTGGGGGGTCAGAACACTGAAGCTTTCTTT
clone_size: .; v_call: TRBV11-2; d_call: TRBD2; j_call: TRBJ2-5; cdr3_aa: CASSPSGGQETQYF; cdr3_nt: TGTGCCAGCAGCCCCAGCGGGGGTCAAGAGACCCAGTACTTC
clone_size: .; v_call: TRBV27; d_call: TRBD1; j_call: TRBJ1-2; cdr3_aa: CASSLRQGQNGYTF; cdr3_nt: TGTGCCAGCAGCTTAAGACAGGGTCAGAATGGCTACACCTTC
clone_size: .; v_call: TRBV3-1/TRBV3-2; d_call: .; j_call: TRBJ1-6; cdr3_aa: CASSQGGRGLSPLHF; cdr3_nt: TGTGCCAGCAGCCAAGGGGGCAGGGGTCTTTCACCCCTCCACTTT
clone_size: .; v_call: TRBV10-3; d_call: .; j_call: TRBJ2-7; cdr3_aa: CAISGDSTYEQYF; cdr3_nt: TGTGCCATCAGTGGAGACAGTACCTACGAGCAGTACTTC
clone_size: .; v_call: TRBV11-2; d_call: TRBD1; j_call: TRBJ1-2; cdr3_aa: CASSSLRDRPNYGYTF; cdr3_nt: TGTGCCAGCAGCTCCCTACGGGACAGGCCTAACTATGGCTACACCTTC
clone_size: .; v_call: TRBV7-2; d_call: .; j_call: TRBJ1-2; cdr3_aa: CASSPRTAYGYTF; cdr3_nt: TGTGCCAGCAGCCCTAGGACAGCCTATGGCTACACCTTC
clone_size: .; v_call: TRBV18; d_call: .; j_call: TRBJ1-2; cdr3_aa: CASSPPGLQADGYTF; cdr3_nt: TGTGCCAGCTCACCACCGGGGCTTCAAGCTGATGGCTACACCTTC
clone_size: .; v_call: TRBV6-5; d_call: TRBD1; j_call: TRBJ1-1; cdr3_aa: CASDRVNTEAFF; cdr3_nt: TGTGCCAGCGACAGGGTGAACACTGAAGCTTTCTTT
clone_size: .; v_call: TRBV10-3; d_call: .; j_call: TRBJ2-2; cdr3_aa: CAINWQGNTGELFF; cdr3_nt: TGTGCCATCAACTGGCAGGGGAACACCGGGGAGCTGTTTTTT
clone_size: .; v_call: TRBV2; d_call: .; j_call: TRBJ2-5; cdr3_aa: CASSVRDKETQYF; cdr3_nt: TGTGCCAGCAGTGTCCGGGACAAAGAGACCCAGTACTTC
clone_size: .; v_call: TRBV9; d_call: .; j_call: TRBJ1-2; cdr3_aa: CASSAHPGMRNYGYTF; cdr3_nt: TGTGCCAGCAGCGCCCACCCCGGGATGCGGAACTATGGCTACACCTTC
clone_size: .; v_call: TRBV4-1; d_call: .; j_call: TRBJ2-7; cdr3_aa: CASSPGSSYEQYF; cdr3_nt: TGCGCCAGCAGCCCGGGGAGTTCCTACGAGCAGTACTTC
clone_size: .; v_call: TRBV6-6; d_call: .; j_call: TRBJ2-5; cdr3_aa: CASSYRGTETQYF; cdr3_nt: TGTGCCAGCAGTTACAGGGGGACGGAGACCCAGTACTTC
clone_size: .; v_call: TRBV2; d_call: TRBD1; j_call: TRBJ1-1; cdr3_aa: CASSDQGANTEAFF; cdr3_nt: TGTGCCAGCAGTGATCAGGGGGCGAACACTGAAGCTTTCTTT
clone_size: .; v_call: TRBV6-4; d_call: .; j_call: TRBJ1-4; cdr3_aa: CASSDSGEGEKLFF; cdr3_nt: TGTGCCAGCAGTGACTCGGGAGAGGGTGAAAAACTGTTTTTT
clone_size: .; v_call: TRBV12-5; d_call: TRBD1; j_call: TRBJ2-1; cdr3_aa: CASGLVSLDREYNEQFF; cdr3_nt: TGTGCTAGTGGTTTGGTATCCTTGGACAGGGAGTACAATGAGCAGTTCTTC
clone_size: .; v_call: TRBV15; d_call: .; j_call: TRBJ1-2; cdr3_aa: CATSWVGGSYTF; cdr3_nt: TGTGCCACCAGTTGGGTGGGAGGAAGCTACACCTTC
clone_size: .; v_call: TRBV6-5; d_call: TRBD1; j_call: TRBJ1-6; cdr3_aa: CASRDGTGLDSPLHF; cdr3_nt: TGTGCCAGCAGGGATGGGACAGGGCTGGATTCACCCCTCCACTTT
clone_size: .; v_call: TRBV19; d_call: .; j_call: TRBJ1-4; cdr3_aa: CASSIRGTNEKLFF; cdr3_nt: TGTGCCAGTAGTATTCGGGGAACTAATGAAAAACTGTTTTTT
clone_size: .; v_call: TRBV27; d_call: TRBD2; j_call: TRBJ2-3; cdr3_aa: CASSPLRGGSAATDTQYF; cdr3_nt: TGTGCCAGCAGTCCCTTGCGGGGGGGCTCGGCGGCCACAGATACGCAGTATTTT
clone_size: once; v_call: TRBV7-9; d_call: .; j_call: TRBJ2-7; cdr3_aa: CASSLGTPWEQYF; cdr3_nt: TGTGCCAGCAGCCTCGGGACACCGTGGGAGCAGTACTTC
clone_size: .; v_call: TRBV18; d_call: TRBD1; j_call: TRBJ1-2; cdr3_aa: CASSPVVAGQGGYTF; cdr3_nt: TGTGCCAGCTCACCGGTAGTGGCTGGACAGGGAGGCTACACCTTC
clone_size: .; v_call: TRBV12-3/TRBV12-4; d_call: .; j_call: TRBJ2-7; cdr3_aa: CASSWRAAYEQYF; cdr3_nt: TGTGCCAGCAGCTGGAGAGCGGCCTACGAGCAGTACTTC